The clone carrying this T cell receptor beta chain turned up a few times. The germline V and J ends were trimmed by 4 bases and 0 bases, with 12 bases remaining between them. Germline V gene data show CDR1 as SEHNR and CDR2 as FQNEAQ (reference sequence). There are 16 residues in the CDR3. This sample stems from a study of blood T cell repertoires in COVID-19. For the study at large: The United States, Italy and Spain supplied acute and convalescent COVID-19 samples. The analysed material was cDNA or gDNA that came from T cells, B-cell-depleted T cells, or PBMCs.

Original data processing: Reference gene primer amplification gave estimated nucleated cell counts. Sequencing was performed with immunoSEQ multiplex PCR; in TCRdb, only in-frame clones are kept and a portion is missing. V, J and clone size reflect that table, while D and trimming were determined from the DNA. Of 130,000 to 150,000 clones listed, roughly 90% are singletons. The gene calls are TRBV7-9 and TRBJ2-2; TRBD2 might be the D (6 bases). The sample was peripheral blood. The receptor was derived from a human donor in a cohort sampled during active COVID-19. CDR3 in amino acids: CASSWDAGTNTGELFF. The CDR3 coding sequence is TGTGCCAGCAGCTGGGATGCGGGGACGAACACCGGGGAGCTGTTTTTT. The whole variable domain, filled in from reference TRBV7-9 and TRBJ2-2, reads DTGVSQNPRHKITKRGQNVTFRCDPISEHNRLYWYRQTLGQGPEFLTYFQNEAQLEKSRLLSDRFSAERPKGSFSTLEIQRTEQGDSAMYLCASSWDAGTNTGELFFGEGSRLTVL.